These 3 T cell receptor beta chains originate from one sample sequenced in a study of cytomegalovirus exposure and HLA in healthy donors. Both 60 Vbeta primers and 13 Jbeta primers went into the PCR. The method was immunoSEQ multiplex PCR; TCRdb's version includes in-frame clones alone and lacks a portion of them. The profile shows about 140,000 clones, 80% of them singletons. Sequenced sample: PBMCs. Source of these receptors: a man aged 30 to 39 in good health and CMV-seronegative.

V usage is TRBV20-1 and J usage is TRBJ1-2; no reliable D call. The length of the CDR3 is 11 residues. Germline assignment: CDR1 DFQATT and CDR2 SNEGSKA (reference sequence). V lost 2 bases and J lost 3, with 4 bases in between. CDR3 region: CSARLDYGYTF. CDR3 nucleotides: TGCAGTGCTAGACTAGACTATGGCTACACCTTC.

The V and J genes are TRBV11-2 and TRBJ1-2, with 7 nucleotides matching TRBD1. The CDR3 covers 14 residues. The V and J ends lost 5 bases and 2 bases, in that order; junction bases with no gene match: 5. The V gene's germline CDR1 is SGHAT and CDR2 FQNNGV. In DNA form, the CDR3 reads TGTGCCAGCAGCCCTATACAGGGGAACTATGGCTACACCTTC. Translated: CASSPIQGNYGYTF.

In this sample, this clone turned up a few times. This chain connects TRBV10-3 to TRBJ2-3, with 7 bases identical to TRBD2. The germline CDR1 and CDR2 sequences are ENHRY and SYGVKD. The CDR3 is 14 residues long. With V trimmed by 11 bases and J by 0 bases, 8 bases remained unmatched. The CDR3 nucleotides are TGTGCCGCCGCCCCCGGGGGGAGCACAGATACGCAGTATTTT. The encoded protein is CAAAPGGSTDTQYF.